The rows below give T cell receptor beta chains drawn from one sample of a study of tumor-infiltrating lymphocytes in primary liver carcinoma. TCRdb processed the multiplex PCR reads anew with MiXCR; each CDR3 protein has one entry. The sample records about 92,000 distinct CDR3 sequences, around 70% being singletons. The sample consisted of tumor-adjacent normal liver tissue. These TCRs come from a man between 35 and 55 years old with primary liver carcinoma and hepatitis B virus infection. Each CDR3 is given with its conserved first and last residue. D genes are given only for firm matches. For some rows the clone size is stated as once, few or many, or as a class when expanded; others skip it.

CDR3: CASSPGGDSGIEQYF
DNA: TGTGCCAGCAGCCCTGGGGGGGATTCCGGGATCGAGCAGTACTTC
J: TRBJ2-7
D: TRBD2
V: TRBV5-4
size: NA

CDR3: CASSIPYGEQYF
DNA: TGTGCCAGCAGTATACCGTACGGCGAACAGTACTTC
J: TRBJ2-7
D: NA
V: TRBV12-3/TRBV12-4
size: NA

CDR3: CTSSPAGTWTYEHYF
DNA: TGTACCAGCAGCCCTGCGGGGACCTGGACCTACGAGCACTACTTC
J: TRBJ2-7
D: NA
V: TRBV5-5
size: NA

CDR3: CTSSQDRGFGQYF
DNA: TGTACCAGCAGCCAAGATCGCGGATTCGGGCAGTACTTC
J: TRBJ2-7
D: NA
V: TRBV4-1
size: NA

CDR3: CASSFFIGPEFYSYTF
DNA: TGTGCCAGTAGTTTTTTCATTGGACCCGAATTCTATAGCTACACCTTC
J: TRBJ1-2
D: NA
V: TRBV12-3/TRBV12-4
size: NA

CDR3: CASSFLGGSCGYTF
DNA: TGTGCCAGCAGCTTCCTAGGGGGCAGCTGTGGTTACACCTTC
J: TRBJ1-2
D: TRBD1
V: TRBV11-2
size: NA

CDR3: CRSGTPDTQYF
DNA: TGCAGGAGCGGGACGCCAGATACGCAGTATTTT
J: TRBJ2-3
D: TRBD2
V: TRBV20-1
size: few

CDR3: CSVTDRGHTEAFF
DNA: TGCAGCGTAACGGACAGGGGGCACACTGAAGCTTTCTTT
J: TRBJ1-1
D: TRBD1
V: TRBV29-1
size: medium-sized

CDR3: CASSRRLDIQYF
DNA: TGTGCCAGCAGCCGTAGGTTGGACATTCAGTACTTC
J: TRBJ2-4
D: NA
V: TRBV28
size: NA

CDR3: CASSEWLTGEETQYF
DNA: TGTGCCAGCAGTGAATGGCTAACGGGAGAGGAGACCCAGTACTTC
J: TRBJ2-5
D: NA
V: TRBV25-1
size: NA

CDR3: CVSSYARTQSLNTGELFF
DNA: TGTGTCAGCAGTTACGCGAGGACACAATCACTGAACACCGGGGAGCTGTTTTTT
J: TRBJ2-2
D: NA
V: TRBV6-2/TRBV6-3
size: NA

CDR3: CASSFLGGSYDYTF
DNA: TGTGCCAGCAGCTTCCTAGGGGGCAGCTACGACTACACCTTC
J: TRBJ1-2
D: TRBD1
V: TRBV11-2
size: NA

CDR3: CANSERGHDQPQHF
DNA: TGTGCCAACAGTGAAAGAGGACATGATCAGCCCCAGCATTTT
J: TRBJ1-5
D: NA
V: TRBV6-1
size: NA

CDR3: CASSLRTGMKAEANVLTF
DNA: TGTGCCAGCAGTCTTAGGACAGGGATGAAAGCTGAGGCAAACGTCCTGACTTTC
J: TRBJ2-6
D: TRBD1
V: TRBV6-5
size: NA

CDR3: CASSLDRVGGNCEVFF
DNA: TGTGCCAGCAGCTTAGACAGGGTGGGCGGTAATTGTGAAGTTTTCTTT
J: TRBJ1-1
D: NA
V: TRBV11-2
size: NA